These T cell receptor beta chains were read from a single sample in a study of cytomegalovirus exposure and HLA in healthy donors. Clones were sequenced by immunoSEQ multiplex PCR, and TCRdb holds only the in-frame ones, with some missing. The sample comprises tens of thousands of clones, under 85% of which are singletons, and roughly 51% rests with the top ten. The sample comprised PBMCs. The source is a man aged 45 to 65 in good health and CMV-seropositive. Each CDR3 is given with its conserved first and last residue. D genes are given only for firm matches. Rows give clone size only sometimes, using once, few, many, or a class for an expanded clone.

d_call	v_call	clone_size	cdr3_length	j_call	cdr3_aa	cdr3_nt
-	TRBV4-3	-	15	TRBJ2-7	CASSQSPQGSDEPYF	TGCGCCAGCAGCCAATCCCCACAGGGATCGGACGAGCCGTACTTC
TRBD1	TRBV18	-	17	TRBJ2-3	CASSYRRGQEMTDTQYF	TGTGCCAGCTCATACCGTCGCGGACAGGAGATGACAGATACGCAGTATTTT
-	TRBV10-3	-	16	TRBJ2-5	CAISDSPNMYQETQYF	TGTGCCATCAGTGATTCCCCCAACATGTACCAAGAGACCCAGTACTTC
TRBD2	TRBV7-2	-	16	TRBJ2-1	CASSAFSGISYNEQFF	TGTGCCAGCAGCGCATTTAGCGGGATCTCCTACAATGAGCAGTTCTTC
TRBD1	TRBV28	-	15	TRBJ2-1	CASSGTGLPPYEQFF	TGTGCCAGCAGTGGGACAGGGCTGCCACCCTACGAGCAGTTCTTC
TRBD2	TRBV4-1	-	17	TRBJ2-1	CASSQIFLAGGPNEQFF	TGCGCCAGCAGCCAGATATTCCTAGCGGGGGGGCCGAATGAGCAGTTCTTC
-	TRBV19	-	13	TRBJ2-5	CASSVQITETQYF	TGTGCCAGTAGTGTACAAATTACAGAGACCCAGTACTTC
-	TRBV6-5	-	14	TRBJ1-6	CASSNGGGNSPLHF	TGTGCCAGCAGTAACGGGGGGGGTAATTCACCCCTCCACTTT
TRBD1	TRBV27	-	16	TRBJ2-3	CASSRKDRRVPDTQYF	TGTGCCAGCAGTCGAAAGGACAGGAGAGTCCCAGATACGCAGTATTTT
TRBD2	TRBV9	-	17	TRBJ2-5	CASSVGAAGKAPGPQYF	TGTGCCAGCAGCGTAGGGGCAGCGGGGAAGGCTCCAGGGCCCCAGTACTTC
-	TRBV5-1	-	10	TRBJ2-1	CASLQGGQFF	TGCGCCAGCCTACAAGGGGGGCAGTTCTTC
-	TRBV6-6	few	10	TRBJ1-2	CAAGVGGYTF	TGTGCCGCGGGGGTCGGGGGCTACACCTTC
-	TRBV11-2	-	14	TRBJ2-3	CASSPTLGAHTQYF	TGTGCCAGCAGCCCCACCCTTGGGGCACATACGCAGTATTTT
-	TRBV29-1	-	12	TRBJ1-1	CSVFAMNTEAFF	TGCAGCGTTTTCGCTATGAACACTGAAGCTTTCTTT
-	TRBV28	-	14	TRBJ2-7	CASGSPGRGDEQYF	TGTGCCAGCGGATCGCCGGGGCGCGGGGACGAGCAGTACTTC
-	TRBV5-6	-	15	TRBJ2-2	CASSLAWLRGGELFF	TGTGCCAGCAGCTTGGCGTGGCTTAGGGGCGGGGAGCTGTTTTTT
-	TRBV28	many	13	TRBJ1-1	CASSSGGGTEAFF	TGTGCCAGCAGTTCCGGGGGGGGCACTGAAGCTTTCTTT
-	TRBV4-3	few	17	TRBJ2-1	CATSQAMIVIIYNEQFF	TGCGCCACTAGCCAAGCTATGATCGTAATCATCTACAATGAGCAGTTCTTC